One T cell receptor (beta chain) is described in this entry. This specimen comes from a study of blood T cell repertoires in COVID-19. The CDR3 loop spans 14 amino acids. Germline V lookup: CDR1 LGHNA, CDR2 YSLEER. The V and J ends lost 4 bases and 6 bases respectively, with 16 bases between them. The protocol was immunoSEQ multiplex PCR, while the TCRdb copy is restricted to in-frame clones and leaves out a portion. The sample lists 150,000 or so clones, around 84% occurring once. The sequence was collected from a man aged 45-60 years with active or convalescent COVID-19. Sequencing used peripheral blood. The chain has TRBV4-3 and TRBJ2-7; tentative D call: TRBD1 (6 bases). For the CDR3, the DNA is TGCGCCAGCAGCCCGGACAGCACCCGGGGCGAGCAGTACTTC. This gives the protein CASSPDSTRGEQYF.